This T cell receptor beta chain was identified during a study of blood T cell repertoires in COVID-19. Study-level information: In each case, the material was cDNA or gDNA derived from T cells, B-cell-depleted T cells, or PBMCs.

Participants were aged about 18 to 100 years from 20 to 30 US areas. Two negative PCRs, clearance, or symptom resolution were required of recovered Cohort 3 donors. Authors' data handling: Nucleated cell number was recorded as an estimate derived from reference gene primer amplification. Clones were sequenced by immunoSEQ multiplex PCR, and TCRdb holds only the in-frame ones, with some missing. For V, J and clone size, that table is used; D and trimming come from the DNA. The sample yields approximately 260,000 clones, roughly nine tenths seen once. Germline assignment: CDR1 MNHNY and CDR2 SVGAGI (reference sequence). The CDR3 sequence is 15 residues long. The ends were cut back, 6 bases at V and 0 bases at J, with 14 bases in the middle.

The sequence derives from a woman aged 55-69 years who had recovered from COVID-19. The source material was PBMCs or T cells enriched from blood (not recorded which). The chain joins TRBV6-6 to TRBJ1-2, with D perhaps TRBD1 (6 bases). In nucleotides, the CDR3 is TGTGCCAGCAGACTTCCGGACAGTCCTAACTATGGCTACACCTTC. Its protein product is CASRLPDSPNYGYTF.